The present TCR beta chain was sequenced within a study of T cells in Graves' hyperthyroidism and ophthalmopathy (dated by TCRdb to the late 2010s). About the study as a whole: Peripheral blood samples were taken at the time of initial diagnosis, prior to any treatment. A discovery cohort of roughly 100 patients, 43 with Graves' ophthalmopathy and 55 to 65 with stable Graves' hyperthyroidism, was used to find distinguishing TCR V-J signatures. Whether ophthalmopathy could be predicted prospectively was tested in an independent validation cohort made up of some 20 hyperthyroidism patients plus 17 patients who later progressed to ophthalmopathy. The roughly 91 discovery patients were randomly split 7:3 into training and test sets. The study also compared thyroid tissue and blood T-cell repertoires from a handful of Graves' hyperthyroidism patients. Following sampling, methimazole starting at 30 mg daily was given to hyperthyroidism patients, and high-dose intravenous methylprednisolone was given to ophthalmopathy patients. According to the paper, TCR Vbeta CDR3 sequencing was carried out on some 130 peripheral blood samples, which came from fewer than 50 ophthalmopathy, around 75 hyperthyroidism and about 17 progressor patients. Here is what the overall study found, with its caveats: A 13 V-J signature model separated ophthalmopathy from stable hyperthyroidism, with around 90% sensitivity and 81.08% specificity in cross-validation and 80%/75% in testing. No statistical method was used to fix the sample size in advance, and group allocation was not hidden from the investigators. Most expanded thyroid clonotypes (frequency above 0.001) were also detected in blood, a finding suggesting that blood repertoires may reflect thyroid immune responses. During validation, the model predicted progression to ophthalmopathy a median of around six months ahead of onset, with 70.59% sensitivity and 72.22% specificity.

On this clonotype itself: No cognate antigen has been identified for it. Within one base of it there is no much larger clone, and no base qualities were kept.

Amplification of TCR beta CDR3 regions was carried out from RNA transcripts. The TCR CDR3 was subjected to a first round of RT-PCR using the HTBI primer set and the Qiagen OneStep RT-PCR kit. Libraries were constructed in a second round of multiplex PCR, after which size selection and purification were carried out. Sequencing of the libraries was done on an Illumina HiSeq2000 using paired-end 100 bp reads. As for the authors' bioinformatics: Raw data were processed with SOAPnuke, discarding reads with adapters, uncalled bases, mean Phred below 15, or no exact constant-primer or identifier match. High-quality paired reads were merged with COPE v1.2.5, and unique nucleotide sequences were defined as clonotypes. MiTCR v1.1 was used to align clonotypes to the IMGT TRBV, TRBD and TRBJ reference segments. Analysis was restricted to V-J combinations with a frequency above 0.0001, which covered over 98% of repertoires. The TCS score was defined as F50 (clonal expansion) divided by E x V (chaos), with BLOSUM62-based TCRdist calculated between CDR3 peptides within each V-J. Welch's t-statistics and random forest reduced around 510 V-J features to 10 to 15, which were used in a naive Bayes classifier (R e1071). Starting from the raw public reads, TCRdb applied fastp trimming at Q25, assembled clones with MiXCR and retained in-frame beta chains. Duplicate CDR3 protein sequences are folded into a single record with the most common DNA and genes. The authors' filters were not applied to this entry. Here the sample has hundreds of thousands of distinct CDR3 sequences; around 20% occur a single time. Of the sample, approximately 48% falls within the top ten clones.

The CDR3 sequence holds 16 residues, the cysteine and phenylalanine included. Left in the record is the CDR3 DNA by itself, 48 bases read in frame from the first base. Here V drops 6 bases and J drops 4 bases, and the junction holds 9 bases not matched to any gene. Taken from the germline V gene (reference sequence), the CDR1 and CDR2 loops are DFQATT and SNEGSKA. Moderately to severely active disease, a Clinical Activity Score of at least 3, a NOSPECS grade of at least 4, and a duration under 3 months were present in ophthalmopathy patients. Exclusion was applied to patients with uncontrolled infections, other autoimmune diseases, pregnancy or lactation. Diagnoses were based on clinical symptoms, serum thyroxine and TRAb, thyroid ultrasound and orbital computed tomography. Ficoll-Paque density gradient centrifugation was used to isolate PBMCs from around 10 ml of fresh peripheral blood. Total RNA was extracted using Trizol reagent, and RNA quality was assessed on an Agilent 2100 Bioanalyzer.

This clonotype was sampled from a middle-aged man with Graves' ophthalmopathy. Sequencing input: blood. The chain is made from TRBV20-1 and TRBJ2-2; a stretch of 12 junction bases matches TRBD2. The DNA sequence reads TGCAGTGCCAGTGGGCTGGGACTAGCGGGCACCGGGGAGCTGTTTTTT. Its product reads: CSASGLGLAGTGELFF.